This TCR beta chain is from a study of CD8 T cells in ankylosing spondylitis. Whole-study findings and limits: Past studies reported some motif variants in reactive arthritis synovial fluid and blood.

This clonotype has just a few counts. The antigen is not known. The CDR3 runs to 16 residues. From germline, CDR1 is MGHDK and CDR2 SYGVNS. After removal of 3 bases from V and 3 bases from J, the junction contained 4 bases not matched to a gene. TCRdb re-called the 5' RACE reads with MiXCR, one entry per CDR3 protein. The sample includes 250,000 to 400,000 distinct CDR3 sequences, under 14% of them seen just once. This chain connects TRBV25-1 to TRBJ1-4; TRBD1 matches at 10 bases. The sequencing input was blood, either unsorted or a sorted T cell fraction (not recorded which). The receptor was derived from a female donor with ankylosing spondylitis or in good health (not recorded which). The CDR3 DNA reads TGTGCCAGCAGTGATCCGGACAGGGGGGCTAATGAAAAACTGTTTTTT. Its protein product is CASSDPDRGANEKLFF.